The clone carrying this TCR beta chain has ten or more counts. Its antigen remains unidentified. The data originate from a study of Graves' ophthalmopathy and Graves' hyperthyroidism. The diagnostic workup employed clinical symptoms, serum thyroxine, TRAb, thyroid ultrasound and orbital computed tomography. PBMCs were isolated by Ficoll-Paque density gradient centrifugation, using over 9.5 ml of fresh peripheral blood as the starting material. Beta-chain TCR CDR3 regions were amplified from RNA transcripts. First-round RT-PCR relied on HTBI primers, and a second-round multiplex PCR came next. TCRdb independently ran MiXCR on the multiplex PCR reads; one entry per CDR3 protein. The sample holds approximately 700,000 distinct CDR3 sequences; 40% are singletons and the top ten take 44%. General study points: Blood was where most expanded thyroid clonotypes above 0.001 frequency also turned up.

The CDR3 is 14 residues long. Trimming pared 5 bases from V and 7 bases from J, leaving 17 bases between. The germline gives CDR1 SNHLY, CDR2 FYNNEI. The sequence came from an adult man with Graves' ophthalmopathy. The specimen sequenced was peripheral blood. The chain combines TRBV2 with TRBJ1-2; possibly TRBD1 for D (5 bases). Here the CDR3 reads CASSWDPPTGGYTF. The CDR3 DNA follows: TGTGCCAGCAGTTGGGACCCACCTACGGGTGGCTACACCTTC. Looking up the rest from reference TRBV2 and TRBJ1-2 gives the full variable domain: EPEVTQTPSHQVTQMGQEVILRCVPISNHLYFYWYRQILGQKVEFLVSFYNNEISEKSEIFDDQFSVERPDGSNFTLKIRSTKLEDSAMYFCASSWDPPTGGYTFGSGTRLTVV.